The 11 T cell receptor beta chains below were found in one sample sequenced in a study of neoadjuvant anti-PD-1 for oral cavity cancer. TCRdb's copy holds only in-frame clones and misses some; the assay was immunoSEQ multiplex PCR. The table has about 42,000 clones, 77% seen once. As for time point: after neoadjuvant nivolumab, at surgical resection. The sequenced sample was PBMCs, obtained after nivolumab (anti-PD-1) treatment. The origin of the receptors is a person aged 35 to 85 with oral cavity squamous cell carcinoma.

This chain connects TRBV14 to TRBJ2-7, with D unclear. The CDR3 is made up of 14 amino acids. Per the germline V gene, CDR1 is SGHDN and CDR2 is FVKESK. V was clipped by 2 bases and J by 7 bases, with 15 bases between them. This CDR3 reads CASSQQPITGEQYF. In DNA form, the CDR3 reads TGTGCCAGCAGCCAACAACCGATTACTGGGGAGCAGTACTTC.

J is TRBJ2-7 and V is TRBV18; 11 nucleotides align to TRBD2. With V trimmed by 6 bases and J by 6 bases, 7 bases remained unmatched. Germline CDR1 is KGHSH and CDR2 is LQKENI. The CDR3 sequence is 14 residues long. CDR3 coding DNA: TGTGCCAGCTCCGTACTAGCGGGAGATAGCGAGCAGTACTTC. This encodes CASSVLAGDSEQYF.

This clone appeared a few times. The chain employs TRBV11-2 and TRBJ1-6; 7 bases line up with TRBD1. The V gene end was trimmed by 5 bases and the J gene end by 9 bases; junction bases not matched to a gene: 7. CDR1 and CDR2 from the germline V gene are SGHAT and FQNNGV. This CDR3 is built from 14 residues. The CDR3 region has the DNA TGTGCCAGCAGCCGCCGGACAGGCGGTTCACCCCTCCACTTT. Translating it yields CASSRRTGGSPLHF.

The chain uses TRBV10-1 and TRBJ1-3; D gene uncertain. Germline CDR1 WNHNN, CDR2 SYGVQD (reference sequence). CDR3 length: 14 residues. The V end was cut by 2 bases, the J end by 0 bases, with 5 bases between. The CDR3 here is CASSEGSSGNTIYF. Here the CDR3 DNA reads TGCGCCAGCAGTGAGGGAAGCTCTGGAAACACCATATATTTT.

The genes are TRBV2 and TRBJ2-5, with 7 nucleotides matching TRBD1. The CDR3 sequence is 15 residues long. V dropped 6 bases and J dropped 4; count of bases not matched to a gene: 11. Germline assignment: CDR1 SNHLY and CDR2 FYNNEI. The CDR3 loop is CASRIQGSIRETQYF. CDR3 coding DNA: TGTGCCAGCAGGATACAGGGGTCTATCCGAGAGACCCAGTACTTC.

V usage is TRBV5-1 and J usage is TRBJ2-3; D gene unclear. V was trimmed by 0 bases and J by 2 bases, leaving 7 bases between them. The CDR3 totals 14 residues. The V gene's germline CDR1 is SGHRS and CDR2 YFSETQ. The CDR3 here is CASSLGSNTDTQYF. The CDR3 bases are TGCGCCAGCAGCTTGGGTAGTAACACAGATACGCAGTATTTT.

The chain's CDR3 is CASSLVGSNEQYF. CDR3 bases: TGCGCCAGCAGCTTGGTTGGTAGTAACGAGCAGTACTTC. The rearrangement links TRBV5-1 to TRBJ2-7; the D is unclear. Germline V gene data show CDR1 as SGHRS and CDR2 as YFSETQ. The length of the CDR3 is 13 residues. Trimming pared 0 bases from V and 5 bases from J, leaving 9 bases between.

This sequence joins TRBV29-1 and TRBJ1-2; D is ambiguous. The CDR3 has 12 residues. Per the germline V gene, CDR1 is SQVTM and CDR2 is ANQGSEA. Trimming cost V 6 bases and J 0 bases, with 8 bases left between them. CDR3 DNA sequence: TGCAGCGTCACCACATCTAACTATGGCTACACCTTC. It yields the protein CSVTTSNYGYTF.

The CDR3 nucleotides read TGCAGCGTTGAAGTTTTCGAAGGCATTGGGGGAAACACTGAAGCTTTCTTT. Residues: CSVEVFEGIGGNTEAFF. The rearrangement links TRBV29-1 to TRBJ1-1; weak D call: TRBD1 (5 bases). The V end lost 1 base, the J end lost 2 bases, and 20 bases lay between the germline ends. Germline CDR1 and CDR2: SQVTM and ANQGSEA. The CDR3 extends over 17 amino acids.

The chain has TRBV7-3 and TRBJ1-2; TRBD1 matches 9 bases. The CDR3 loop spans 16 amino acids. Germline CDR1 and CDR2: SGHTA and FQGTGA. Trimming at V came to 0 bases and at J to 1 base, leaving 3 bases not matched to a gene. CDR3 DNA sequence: TGTGCCAGCAGCTTAACCGGGACAGGGTTTAACTATGGCTACACCTTC. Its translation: CASSLTGTGFNYGYTF.

Here the CDR3 reads CASSLGAGKVEQFF. The CDR3 DNA follows: TGTGCCAGCAGCTTAGGGGCAGGGAAGGTTGAGCAGTTCTTC. V is TRBV11-2 and J is TRBJ2-1; D is possibly TRBD1 (5 bases). The CDR3 sequence is 14 residues long. Per germline, CDR1 SGHAT and CDR2 FQNNGV. V was cut by 1 base and J by 9 bases, with 13 bases left in between.